A single sample gave rise to the 26 T cell receptor beta chains below, sequenced in a study of CD8 T cells in Susac syndrome. With random hexamers, roughly 0.45 to 1 ug RNA was reverse transcribed. Via MiXCR, TCRdb re-called the immunoSEQ multiplex PCR reads, giving one row per CDR3 protein. The data show a few hundred thousand distinct CDR3 sequences, under 95% seen once. The sequenced sample was CD4+ T cells from PBMCs. Receptors were obtained from a human donor with multiple sclerosis.

The CDR3 is CASSVNVNTEAFF. CDR3 sequence (DNA): TGTGCCAGCAGCGTGAACGTGAACACTGAAGCTTTCTTT. This chain links TRBV14 with TRBJ1-1; D is undetermined. This CDR3 is built from 13 residues. Trimming stripped 5 bases from V and 0 bases from J, with 7 bases between. The germline CDR1 and CDR2 sequences are SGHDN and FVKESK.

This rearrangement joins TRBV6-1 to TRBJ2-1; tentatively, D is TRBD2 (6 bases). The CDR3 totals 15 residues. V was shortened by 8 bases and J by 0 bases, with 14 bases between the two germline ends. Germline V gene lookup returns CDR1 MNHNS and CDR2 SASEGT. CDR3 residues: CASSVGGFSYNEQFF. The CDR3 DNA sequence: TGTGCCAGCTCTGTCGGGGGATTCTCCTACAATGAGCAGTTCTTC.

This chain uses TRBV12-3 or TRBV12-4 with TRBJ2-5; TRBD2 is a possible D gene (7 bases). This CDR3 has 17 amino acids. V lost 0 bases and J lost 0, with 14 bases in between. This chain's CDR3 is CASSLAAGGPDQETQYF. The CDR3 DNA sequence: TGTGCCAGCAGTTTAGCGGCCGGGGGGCCGGACCAAGAGACCCAGTACTTC.

The genes are TRBV20-1 and TRBJ2-5; D is undetermined. The CDR3 is 13 residues long. The V gene's germline CDR1 is DFQATT and CDR2 SNEGSKA (reference sequence). V was pared by 3 bases and J by 3 bases, with 11 bases between. In DNA, the CDR3 is TGCAGTGCTAGTCCCCACGTAGAAGAGACCCAGTACTTC. It codes for CSASPHVEETQYF.

V gene TRBV5-1 combines with J gene TRBJ1-1, with D uncertain. The germline CDR1 and CDR2 sequences are SGHRS and YFSETQ. Trimming left V 0 bases short and J 2 bases short, with 8 bases between. The CDR3 has 14 amino acids. The CDR3 bases are TGCGCCAGCAGCTTGGCCCGCCTAAACACTGAAGCTTTCTTT. The encoded protein is CASSLARLNTEAFF.

This clonotype was seen a few times. The V gene is TRBV7-9, the J gene TRBJ2-3; no clear D. V dropped 3 bases and J dropped 2 bases, with 3 bases sitting between them. The CDR3 extends over 12 amino acids. The germline gives CDR1 SEHNR, CDR2 FQNEAQ (reference sequence). The CDR3 nucleotides are TGTGCCAGCAGCTTGCTCACAGATACGCAGTATTTT. Translation gives CASSLLTDTQYF.

This clonotype was detected only once. The genes are TRBV5-4 and TRBJ1-2; no firm D call. The V end lost 0 bases, the J end lost 4 bases, and 10 bases lay between the germline ends. Germline V CDR1 and CDR2: SGHNT, YYREEE (reference sequence). This CDR3 is built from 14 residues. The CDR3 bases are TGTGCCAGCAGCTTGGACGGGATTTTCTATGGCTACACCTTC. Translation: CASSLDGIFYGYTF.

V is TRBV30 and J is TRBJ2-1; 7 positions agree with TRBD2. The CDR3 covers 13 residues. V lost 4 bases and J lost 2; bases outside the gene matches: 2. The germline V gene encodes CDR1 GTSNPN and CDR2 SVGIG (reference sequence). The DNA for the CDR3 is TGTGCCTGGACGGCGGGGGCCTACAATGAGCAGTTCTTC. It translates to CAWTAGAYNEQFF.

The chain joins TRBV19 to TRBJ2-2; 7 bases fit TRBD2. Germline trimming cut 3 bases from V and 1 base from J; bases unmatched to any gene: 5. Germline V gene data show CDR1 as LNHDA and CDR2 as SQIVND (reference sequence). This CDR3 is built from 16 residues. The DNA of the CDR3 is TGTGCCAGTAGTATCGGGGGGAGAATGAACACCGGGGAGCTGTTTTTT. It codes for CASSIGGRMNTGELFF.

The gene calls are TRBV7-8 and TRBJ2-2, with 9 bases identical to TRBD2. The J segment lost 4 bases and the V segment lost 1 base, leaving 1 base of the junction unmatched. The germline CDR1 and CDR2 sequences are SGHVS and FQNEAQ. The CDR3 consists of 15 residues. Written as DNA, the CDR3 is TGTGCCAGCAGCTTAGGAGCGGGAGGCACCGGGGAGCTGTTTTTT. The encoded protein is CASSLGAGGTGELFF.

V usage is TRBV12-3 or TRBV12-4 and J usage is TRBJ1-1, with D possibly being TRBD1 (6 bases). This CDR3 spans 15 amino acids. The ends were cut back, 0 bases at V and 0 bases at J, with 8 bases in the middle. This chain's CDR3 is CASSLAQGLNTEAFF. CDR3 nucleotide sequence: TGTGCCAGCAGTTTAGCACAGGGTTTGAACACTGAAGCTTTCTTT.

This chain uses TRBV29-1 with TRBJ2-5; D is possibly TRBD1 (6 bases). CDR1 is SQVTM and CDR2 is ANQGSEA in the germline V gene. This CDR3 contains 13 residues. The V gene lost 2 bases and the J gene lost 1 base, with 8 bases spanning the gap. The CDR3 sequence: CSVERGGQETQYF. The CDR3 nucleotides read TGCAGCGTTGAACGAGGGGGCCAAGAGACCCAGTACTTC.

The chain employs TRBV12-3 or TRBV12-4 and TRBJ2-1; 7 nucleotides match TRBD2. V trimming: 8 bases; J trimming: 5 bases; junction bases outside the gene matches: 12. The CDR3 is 15 amino acids. In DNA form, the CDR3 reads TGTGCCAGCTACCTCTTGGGGGGGGTACACAATGAGCAGTTCTTC. Translation gives CASYLLGGVHNEQFF.

The rearrangement uses TRBV5-1 and TRBJ2-7; D gene unclear. V was shortened by 2 bases and J by 7 bases, with 16 bases between the two germline ends. This CDR3 spans 14 amino acids. The germline V gene has CDR1 SGHRS and CDR2 YFSETQ. The chain's CDR3 is CASSLLQNLGEQYF. In DNA, the CDR3 is TGCGCCAGCAGCTTATTACAGAATCTTGGTGAGCAGTACTTC.

The rearrangement joins TRBV6-6 to TRBJ2-1, with 11 bases matching TRBD2. Germline loops: CDR1 MNHNY, CDR2 SVGAGI (reference sequence). V shed 7 bases, J shed 10 bases, and the junction held 9 bases outside the gene matches. CDR3 length equals 14 residues. CDR3 coding DNA: TGTGCCAGCACTTCACTAGCGGGAGCGCGGGAGCAGTTCTTC. This sequence encodes CASTSLAGAREQFF.

The genes are TRBV7-3 and TRBJ2-3; 11 nucleotides line up with TRBD2. V lost 5 bases and J lost 4; bases outside the gene matches: 8. CDR3 size: 16 residues. Germline V gives CDR1 SGHTA, CDR2 FQGTGA. The CDR3 region is CASSTGLAGPSDTQYF. In DNA form, the CDR3 reads TGTGCCAGCAGCACTGGACTAGCGGGTCCTTCAGATACGCAGTATTTT.

V usage is TRBV7-2 and J usage is TRBJ1-1; unclear D gene. Trimming shortened V by 8 bases and J by 5 bases, and 12 bases separated the two germline ends. The CDR3 loop spans 12 amino acids. The germline CDR1 and CDR2 sequences are SGHTA and FQGNSA. The chain's CDR3 is CASRLWRTEAFF. For the CDR3, the DNA is TGTGCCAGCCGACTTTGGAGGACTGAAGCTTTCTTT.

The rearrangement uses TRBV5-6 and TRBJ2-7, with TRBD2 matching over 8 bases. Germline CDR1 SGHDT, CDR2 YYEEEE. Trimming at V came to 0 bases and at J to 6 bases, leaving 8 bases not matched to a gene. The CDR3 spans 15 residues. The CDR3 reads CASSLDGRAESEQYF. The CDR3 nucleotides read TGTGCCAGCAGCTTGGACGGGAGGGCCGAAAGCGAGCAGTACTTC.

This sequence joins TRBV29-1 and TRBJ2-6; TRBD1 matches at 7 bases. J lost 1 base, V lost 3 bases, and 6 bases had no gene match. The CDR3 is 16 amino acids. The germline CDR1 and CDR2 sequences are SQVTM and ANQGSEA. The CDR3 nucleotides are TGCAGCGTTGATGAGGGGGCTAGATCTGGGGCCAACGTCCTGACTTTC. Residues: CSVDEGARSGANVLTF.

The CDR3 DNA reads TGTGCCAGCAGCCAGGCTCTGGCCGGGCAGTACTTC. Translation: CASSQALAGQYF. The gene calls are TRBV12-3 or TRBV12-4 and TRBJ2-7, with D uncertain. This CDR3 is 12 amino acids long. The V gene lost 6 bases and the J gene lost 9 bases, with 15 bases spanning the gap.

This clonotype was observed once. The chain couples TRBV6-5 to TRBJ2-1; D gene ambiguous. Trimming took off 2 bases at V and 0 bases at J, with 11 bases between the two ends. Germline V gene sequence: CDR1 MNHEY, CDR2 SVGAGI. The CDR3 runs 16 residues. The CDR3 nucleotides are TGTGCCAGCAGTTACGACCCTTCCGGCTCCTACAATGAGCAGTTCTTC. Translated, it gives CASSYDPSGSYNEQFF.

The chain links TRBV2 to TRBJ2-1; D may be TRBD1 or TRBD2 (6 bases each). This CDR3 comprises 13 residues. From germline, CDR1 is SNHLY and CDR2 FYNNEI. Trimming pared 10 bases from V and 4 bases from J, leaving 14 bases between. The DNA of the CDR3 is TGTGCCATCGGGGGCGCGGGTTACAATGAGCAGTTCTTC. Its translation: CAIGGAGYNEQFF.

The V gene is TRBV7-3, the J gene TRBJ2-3; 9 bases are shared with TRBD2. V lost 5 bases to trimming and J lost 4 bases; unmatched junction nucleotides: 7. The CDR3 totals 15 residues. CDR1 and CDR2 from the germline V gene are SGHTA and FQGTGA. The CDR3 DNA sequence: TGTGCCAGCAGCCCCGGGACTAGCTCCTCAGATACGCAGTATTTT. Encoded protein: CASSPGTSSSDTQYF.

The V call is TRBV12-3 or TRBV12-4, the J call TRBJ2-7; D is perhaps TRBD1 or TRBD2 (5 bases each). V lost 5 bases, J lost 0 bases, and 14 bases lay in between. The CDR3 totals 15 residues. CDR3 bases: TGTGCCAGCAGTATCCGGGACCTGAACTCCTACGAGCAGTACTTC. This encodes CASSIRDLNSYEQYF.

The rearrangement uses TRBV29-1 and TRBJ2-5; TRBD2 aligns across 8 bases. This CDR3 spans 15 amino acids. The germline CDR1 and CDR2 sequences are SQVTM and ANQGSEA. V shed 5 bases, J shed 4 bases, and the junction held 12 bases outside the gene matches. DNA of the CDR3: TGCAGCGTTACGCCTTCGGGGGGGTATGGAGAGACCCAGTACTTC. This translates into CSVTPSGGYGETQYF.

This chain connects TRBV12-3 or TRBV12-4 to TRBJ1-5; no firm D call. The CDR3 has 15 amino acids. The ends were cut back, 2 bases at V and 2 bases at J, with 10 bases in the middle. CDR3 loop: CASSLRSSGNQPQHF. The CDR3 coding sequence is TGTGCCAGCAGTTTACGGAGTTCGGGCAATCAGCCCCAGCATTTT.